Listed here is a single TCR beta chain. The antigen is not known. Patients with chemo-refractory metastatic non-small-cell lung cancer received focal radiation plus CTLA-4 blockade with ipilimumab. The entry originates in a study of radiotherapy plus CTLA-4 blockade in lung cancer. About the research overall: Objective response rate was about 20%; disease control rate, around 33%. Study-wide points: With interferon-beta, early dynamics of blood T cell clones were reported to best predict response. In blood, tumor-derived TCR clones expanded after radiotherapy plus ipilimumab.

Trimming pared 4 bases from V and 7 bases from J, leaving 16 bases between. CDR1 and CDR2 (germline): SGHVS, FQNEAQ. The CDR3 runs to 14 residues. Method: immunoSEQ multiplex PCR; TCRdb's copy keeps in-frame clones and lacks some. The sample includes 70,000 to 90,000 clones, about 80% of them seen just once. The starting material was peripheral blood, obtained from a patient treated with radiotherapy plus ipilimumab. This receptor was taken from a human donor with non-small cell lung cancer who had a complete response to radiotherapy plus ipilimumab. The V call is TRBV7-8, the J call TRBJ1-2; D is perhaps TRBD1 (5 bases). The CDR3 region has the DNA TGTGCCAGCAGCTCCACGACGGGGACGGCTGGCTACACCTTC. Protein: CASSSTTGTAGYTF.